These T cell receptor beta chains were read from a single sample in a study of cytomegalovirus exposure and HLA in healthy donors. Clones were sequenced by immunoSEQ multiplex PCR, and TCRdb holds only the in-frame ones, with some missing. The repertoire holds around 110,000 clones, with over 60% as singletons. Sequenced material: PBMCs. These receptors all come from a woman in her 30s in good health and CMV-seronegative. Both conserved end residues are part of each CDR3. The D gene is left open where the match is weak. Clone sizes are given selectively: once, few, many, or a class where the clone is expanded.

j_call v_call d_call clone_size cdr3_aa cdr3_nt
TRBJ2-7 TRBV11-3 NA few CASSSGLTYEQYF TGTGCCAGCAGCTCTGGGCTTACCTACGAGCAGTACTTC
TRBJ2-2 TRBV27 TRBD2 NA CASSLFPSGIVGELFF TGTGCCAGCAGTTTATTTCCTAGCGGGATTGTCGGGGAGCTGTTTTTT
TRBJ1-4 TRBV28 TRBD1 once CASSVLGDRGNEKLFF TGTGCCAGCAGCGTTCTTGGGGACAGGGGGAATGAAAAACTGTTTTTT
TRBJ2-1 TRBV23-1 TRBD2 NA CASSQSLPREGWNEQFF TGCGCCAGCAGTCAATCATTACCGCGGGAGGGTTGGAATGAGCAGTTCTTC
TRBJ2-7 TRBV4-1 TRBD2 NA CASSQGLARGYEQYF TGCGCCAGCAGCCAGGGACTAGCGCGCGGCTACGAGCAGTACTTC
TRBJ2-1 TRBV7-8 NA NA CASSLQGHSYNEQFF TGTGCCAGCAGCTTACAGGGCCATTCCTACAATGAGCAGTTCTTC
TRBJ1-2 TRBV2 TRBD1 NA CASSATGVGSYTF TGTGCCAGCAGTGCCACAGGGGTAGGGTCCTACACCTTC
TRBJ1-6 TRBV2 TRBD1 NA CASSGQGVHNSPLHF TGTGCCAGCAGCGGACAGGGGGTCCATAATTCACCCCTCCACTTT
TRBJ2-5 TRBV4-1 NA NA CASSQEVPGRGGETQYF TGCGCCAGCAGCCAAGAAGTTCCGGGACGAGGGGGAGAGACCCAGTACTTC
TRBJ2-7 TRBV7-2 TRBD1 NA CASAQGQSPYEQYF TGTGCCAGCGCTCAGGGACAGTCCCCCTACGAGCAGTACTTC
TRBJ1-1 TRBV5-1 TRBD1 NA CASSPLDRDFTEAFF TGCGCCAGCAGCCCCCTCGACAGGGACTTTACTGAAGCTTTCTTT
TRBJ2-7 TRBV6-5 TRBD2 few CASRGNGRAYEQYF TGTGCCAGCCGAGGTAACGGGAGGGCCTACGAGCAGTACTTC
TRBJ2-7 TRBV5-6 TRBD2 NA CASSFHLAGGSAYEQYF TGTGCCAGCAGCTTCCATCTAGCGGGAGGTTCGGCCTACGAGCAGTACTTC
TRBJ2-2 TRBV7-3 NA few CASSPDTGELFF TGTGCCAGCAGCCCGGACACCGGGGAGCTGTTTTTT
TRBJ1-1 TRBV29-1 TRBD1 few CSVLTGTANTEAFF TGCAGCGTCCTTACCGGGACAGCCAACACTGAAGCTTTCTTT
TRBJ1-3 TRBV28 TRBD1 NA CASSRPGQRPGNTIYF TGTGCCAGCAGTCGACCGGGACAGAGACCTGGAAACACCATATATTTT
TRBJ1-1 TRBV15 NA few CATSIGLGTLLGAFF TGTGCCACCAGCATAGGGTTAGGGACTTTATTGGGAGCTTTCTTT
TRBJ1-6 TRBV4-1 NA NA CASSQSSYGGDNSPLHF TGCGCCAGCAGCCAATCCTCGTATGGGGGGGATAATTCACCCCTCCACTTT
TRBJ2-7 TRBV30 TRBD1 NA CAWGRQGDEQYF TGTGCCTGGGGCAGACAGGGGGACGAGCAGTACTTC
TRBJ1-5 TRBV7-2 NA NA CASSLGDSADQPQHF TGTGCCAGCAGCTTAGGCGACAGCGCAGATCAGCCCCAGCATTTT
TRBJ2-7 TRBV19 NA NA CASSGRITSYEQYF TGTGCCAGTAGTGGGAGGATCACCTCCTACGAGCAGTACTTC
TRBJ1-5 TRBV7-7 TRBD1 few CASSTRCGQDYSNQPQHF TGTGCTAGCAGCACTAGGTGCGGACAGGACTATAGCAATCAGCCCCAGCATTTT
TRBJ1-5 TRBV5-6 NA NA CASSRQENQPQHF TGTGCCAGCAGTCGACAGGAGAATCAGCCCCAGCATTTT
TRBJ1-6 TRBV15 NA NA CATSRGVGQTSPLHF TGTGCCACCAGCAGAGGGGTGGGACAAACTTCACCCCTCCACTTT
TRBJ2-7 TRBV6-1 NA NA CASSEGQPGPPF TGTGCCAGCAGTGAAGGTCAACCAGGGCCGCCATTC
TRBJ2-7 TRBV5-4 TRBD1 NA CASSRSGQSSYEQYF TGTGCCAGCAGCCGGTCGGGACAGAGCTCCTACGAGCAGTACTTC